A single sample is the source of the 2 T cell receptor beta chains below, sequenced in a study of T cell clonality in common variable immunodeficiency. Whole-study results and caveats: Fewer deletions and N-nucleotide insertions were reportedly seen in common variable immunodeficiency TCR beta sequences.

No antigen is known for these receptors. TCRdb's copy holds only in-frame clones and misses some; the assay was immunoSEQ multiplex PCR. The sample presents 20,000 or so clones, none singletons. Sequencing was done on a sample of peripheral blood mononuclear cells. Every receptor here comes from a human donor with common variable immunodeficiency.

Concerning this clone: The read falls 3 residues short of the CDR3 end, and the missing part is taken from the germline J gene. The rearrangement joins TRBV2 to TRBJ1-4; 7 positions match TRBD1. V lost 6 bases to trimming and J lost 6 bases; unmatched junction nucleotides: 4. This CDR3 region has 13 residues. Germline V CDR1 and CDR2: SNHLY, FYNNEI. This CDR3 reads CASRGDRDEKLFF. Partial CDR3 DNA: TGTGCCAGCAGGGGGGACAGAGATGAAAAA.

This clone was seen many times. The read finishes 3 residues shy of the CDR3 end, and the germline J gene is used to complete it. V usage is TRBV14 and J usage is TRBJ2-1; 13 bases match TRBD2. Germline-derived CDR1 and CDR2 are SGHDN and FVKESK. Trimming cost V 0 bases and J 8 bases; bases outside gene matches: 4. The CDR3 runs to 16 residues. This CDR3 is CASSQDRTSGRDEQFF. The sequenced part of the CDR3 DNA is TGTGCCAGCAGCCAAGATAGGACTAGCGGGAGAGATGAG.